Shown below are 5 T cell receptor beta chains from a single sample sequenced in a study of T cell repertoires in aging, cancer and after chemotherapy. Amplification of TCR beta used genomic DNA extracted from peripheral blood. TRB rearrangements spanning V, D and J were amplified using mixed TRB-A/B primers. TCRdb independently ran MiXCR on the multiplex PCR reads; one entry per CDR3 protein. In the table there are about 3,000 distinct CDR3 sequences, 33% of which are singletons. Sample: blood. The receptor source for this set is a human donor with a solid tumor.

The chain has TRBV5-6 and TRBJ2-7, with 8 bases lining up with TRBD1. The CDR3 has 15 amino acids. V lost 4 bases to trimming and J lost 2 bases; unmatched junction nucleotides: 8. The V gene's germline CDR1 is SGHDT and CDR2 YYEEEE. CDR3 region: CASSPGTGSPYEQYF. CDR3 sequence (DNA): TGTGCCAGCAGCCCAGGGACAGGTTCACCCTACGAGCAGTACTTC.

The rearrangement uses TRBV6-5 and TRBJ2-3, with D unclear. The CDR3 covers 15 residues. Germline CDR1 MNHEY, CDR2 SVGAGI. The V end was cut by 6 bases, the J end by 0 bases, with 13 bases between. The CDR3 reads CASRVEGPSTDTQYF. CDR3 nucleotide sequence: TGTGCCAGCAGGGTAGAAGGGCCCAGCACAGATACGCAGTATTTT.

V usage is TRBV12-3 or TRBV12-4 and J usage is TRBJ1-1; no reliable D call. V was clipped by 6 bases and J by 1 base, with 18 bases between them. CDR3 length: 16 amino acids. The CDR3 DNA follows: TGTGCCAGCAGCTCTATCCCCCGAACAGAGAACACTGAAGCTTTCTTT. This sequence encodes CASSSIPRTENTEAFF.

In this sample, this clonotype turned up a few times. The chain links TRBV6-2 or TRBV6-3 to TRBJ1-1, with D possibly TRBD1 on 5 matching bases. The CDR3 runs 15 residues. Germline CDR1 MNHEY, CDR2 SVGEGT. V dropped 5 bases and J dropped 3 bases, with 16 bases sitting between them. In DNA, the CDR3 is TGTGCCAGCAGTATCCTTGGTGGACACTACACTGAAGCTTTCTTT. It specifies CASSILGGHYTEAFF.

The J gene is TRBJ1-5, the V gene TRBV18, with 8 nucleotides matching TRBD1. Germline V lookup: CDR1 KGHSH, CDR2 LQKENI. This CDR3 contains 14 residues. V lost 5 bases and J lost 5; bases outside the gene matches: 5. The CDR3 here is CASSTTGEDQPQHF. CDR3 DNA sequence: TGTGCCAGCTCAACGACAGGGGAGGATCAGCCCCAGCATTTT.